Listed here is a single T cell receptor delta chain. Its antigen has not been determined. Per-base quality was not reported, and no clone a single base away is much larger than it. The CDR3 starts with the cysteine, ends with the phenylalanine, and has 19 residues. Of the read, only the CDR3 DNA is kept; its 57 bases are in frame from base 1. From a lookup of the germline V gene, CDR1 and CDR2 are TSWWSYY and QGS. V and J are trimmed by 1 base and 8 bases, and the gene matches miss 20 bases of the junction. RNA extraction was carried out with the RNeasy mini kit, and reverse transcription was then done using Superscript III. To generate the CDR3 amplicons, a multiplex PCR was run using pooled V-gene forward primers together with a constant-region reverse primer that carried Illumina adaptor overhangs. After gel purification, the amplicons were indexed with Nextera index primers during about 8 additional PCR cycles and then purified using AMPure XP beads. Libraries were sequenced on an Illumina MiSeq with paired-end 250 bp reads, dual indexing and approximately 20% PhiX spike-in. Per the original workflow: FastQC was used to quality check the reads, while ea-utils fastq-join merged the TRG read pairs. IMGT/HighV-QUEST was used to annotate sequences, retaining only productive sequences with an unambiguous V-gene assignment, and each clonotype was defined by an identical CDR3 sequence. Downstream analysis used VDJtools 1.1.1, tcR 2.2.3, Treemap and vegan Shannon diversity in R 3.4.4. TCRdb reprocessed the public reads with the caller CATT; rows with the same DNA were merged afterwards. Here the V and J calls rest on TCRdb's processing, not on the authors' analysis. For this sample there are around 20,000 delta-chain clones; over 7% appear just once. Just under 1% of the sample is in the top ten clones.

The data originate from a study of Vδ1+ human thymocytes (dated by TCRdb to 2016 to 2019). Regarding the complete study: As a data resource, the study described the mRNA-level TRG and TRD CDR3 repertoires found in highly purified Vdelta1+ thymocytes taken from young children. Earlier work had validated the multiplex-based CDR3 amplicon strategy against 5'RACE-based methods for generating CDR3 amplicons. The research as a whole found: The thymic TRG and TRD repertoires appeared highly polyclonal, with Gaussian CDR3 length distributions, in contrast to the oligoclonal repertoires of peripheral blood. Although sort purity was high, approximately 20% of thymic TRD sequences were Vdelta2 (with a few Vdelta3), in contrast to the peripheral blood Vdelta1+ controls. Because unexpected Vdelta2 sequences could lead to misinterpretation of bulk repertoire data, the authors recommended using highly purified populations and single-cell validation. Donors did not cluster by age or sex, so the analyses were not stratified by age or sex. Numerous TRG clonotypes were shared among donors (up to roughly 7x10^3), while TRD repertoires were essentially private (a maximum of roughly 120 shared).

Thymic samples were depleted of alphabeta T cells, then CD3+ TCRVdelta1+ TCRVdelta2- thymocytes were FACS-sorted. The purity of the sorted Vdelta1+ thymocytes fell between roughly 98% and 99.6%. The thymic specimens were obtained from fewer than ten paediatric patients who were undergoing corrective cardiac surgery and ranged in age from roughly 5 days to 17 months. The thymic tissue was dispersed, and mononuclear cells were isolated using a Histopaque-1077 density gradient. Staining used anti-TCRVdelta1 clone TS8.2, anti-TCRVdelta2 clone B6, anti-CD3 clone HIT3a and anti-TCRalphabeta clone IP26 antibodies.

The rearranged chain carries TRDV1 and TRDJ1, and 9 bases in between align with TRDD3. Material: Vdelta1+ gamma-delta thymocytes from the thymus. The cell subset or site label for this specimen denotes: FACS-sorted CD3+ TCRalphabeta- TCRVdelta1+ TCRVdelta2- thymocytes. The TCR sequence derives from a child less than two years old who had congenital heart surgery. The CDR3 protein: CALGERVTYEVLGDHKLIF. The sequenced DNA: TGTGCTCTTGGGGAACGGGTAACCTACGAGGTACTGGGGGACCACAAACTCATCTTT.